This T cell receptor (beta chain) comes out of a study of vaccination and CD4 T cells after COVID-19. About the study: As a positive control, some control cultures were given a CEFX pool, while others were given an HIV-1 Nef pool or no peptide.

Germline V gives CDR1 MNHNS, CDR2 SASEGT. The CDR3 spans 15 residues. V lost 6 bases, J lost 11 bases, and 15 bases stayed unmatched. Treatment here: approximately 9-day PBMC culture with coronavirus spike peptide pools or control peptides (ViraFEST assay). ViraFEST expanded antigen-specific T cells with peptide pools, then sequenced TCRs. To note about this clonotype: Its antigen remains unknown.

The Oncomine TCR Beta short-read assay was applied to DNA of cultured CD4+ T cells. In this case, cultured CD4+ T cells provided the extracted genomic DNA. TCRdb reanalysed the PCR reads using MiXCR and keeps one entry per CDR3 protein. Of about 15,000 distinct CDR3 sequences in the sample, 45% to 60% were seen once. The sequence was obtained from a human donor who had recovered from COVID-19. Here the sequenced sample was CD4+ T cells from blood, cultured in vitro, taken before SARS-CoV-2 vaccination. The genes are TRBV6-1 and TRBJ1-3, with TRBD1 identical over 8 bases. CDR3 nucleotides: TGTGCCAGCAGACCAGGGGGCGCGGGGTCTCACGCCATATATTTT. This sequence encodes CASRPGGAGSHAIYF.